Each of the 2 T cell receptor beta chains below was sequenced from the same sample in a study of sequential checkpoint blockade in melanoma. The treatment: randomized to nivolumab then ipilimumab (arm A) or the reverse (arm B). Assay used: immunoSEQ multiplex PCR; TCRdb lists only in-frame clones, some missing. The sample records about 12,000 clones, approximately 68% being singletons. Sequencing used CD8+ T cells sorted from blood (inferred from file names), obtained from a patient given nivolumab and ipilimumab in sequence. The source is a human donor with melanoma.

The sample holds one count of this clone. The rearrangement joins TRBV4-1 to TRBJ2-5, with 7 positions matching TRBD2. CDR3 length equals 15 residues. Germline trimming cut 1 base from V and 1 base from J; bases unmatched to any gene: 3. CDR1 and CDR2 (germline): MGHRA, YSYEKL. CDR3 protein: CASSQAGGAQETQYF. CDR3 in DNA: TGCGCCAGCAGCCAAGCGGGGGGAGCCCAAGAGACCCAGTACTTC.

The chain carries TRBV7-9 and TRBJ1-6; 8 bases map to TRBD1. Germline CDR1 reads SEHNR; CDR2 reads FQNEAQ (reference sequence). The CDR3 loop spans 14 amino acids. The J segment lost 8 bases and the V segment lost 2 bases, leaving 2 bases of the junction unmatched. CDR3 nucleotide sequence: TGTGCCAGCAGCTTAACACAGGGGGATTCACCCCTCCACTTT. This codes for CASSLTQGDSPLHF.